The 13 T cell receptor beta chains listed next were all sequenced from one sample in a study of blood T cell repertoires in COVID-19. The protocol was immunoSEQ multiplex PCR, while the TCRdb copy is restricted to in-frame clones and leaves out a portion. The data show 93,000 or so clones, 70% to 90% seen once. Sequencing was performed on peripheral blood. The receptors were sampled from a human donor in a cohort sampled during active COVID-19.

This chain uses TRBV7-9 with TRBJ2-7; no definite D call. V was cut by 0 bases and J by 4 bases, with 16 bases left in between. This CDR3 has 16 amino acids. Germline V lookup: CDR1 SEHNR, CDR2 FQNEAQ (reference sequence). The DNA of the CDR3 is TGTGCCAGCAGCTTAGCGCTAACAGATACCTATTACGAGCAGTACTTC. Translating it yields CASSLALTDTYYEQYF.

The rearrangement uses TRBV5-4 and TRBJ2-7; the match to TRBD1 covers 8 bases. Germline CDR1 SGHNT, CDR2 YYREEE (reference sequence). The CDR3 consists of 15 residues. Losses at the gene ends were 3 bases for V and 2 bases for J; bases not matched to a gene: 7. The DNA of the CDR3 is TGTGCCAGCAGCTCGTACCGGGACAGGACCTACGAGCAGTACTTC. Residues: CASSSYRDRTYEQYF.

This chain links TRBV27 with TRBJ2-7; 9 nucleotides align to TRBD1. Germline V lookup: CDR1 MNHEY, CDR2 SMNVEV (reference sequence). This CDR3 comprises 16 residues. After removal of 5 bases from V and 5 bases from J, the junction contained 13 bases not matched to a gene. CDR3: CASSPRTGVFTNEQYF. The CDR3 DNA follows: TGTGCCAGCAGTCCCAGGACAGGGGTATTCACCAACGAGCAGTACTTC.

The chain uses TRBV30 and TRBJ2-1; 7 nucleotides match TRBD2. V trimming: 0 bases; J trimming: 8 bases; junction bases outside the gene matches: 1. Germline assignment: CDR1 GTSNPN and CDR2 SVGIG (reference sequence). There are 12 residues in the CDR3. The CDR3 spells CAWSVRGDEQFF. The DNA for the CDR3 is TGTGCCTGGAGTGTACGGGGGGATGAGCAGTTCTTC.

The V and J genes are TRBV15 and TRBJ1-1, with D uncertain. The germline V and J ends were trimmed by 1 base and 0 bases, with 9 bases remaining between them. The CDR3 spans 15 residues. CDR1 is LNHNV and CDR2 is YYDKDF in the germline V gene (reference sequence). As DNA, the CDR3 is TGTGCCACCAGCAGAGGGGCGGGGATGAACACTGAAGCTTTCTTT. Translated: CATSRGAGMNTEAFF.

The chain carries TRBV5-1 and TRBJ2-5; TRBD1 matches at 11 bases. V lost 3 bases to trimming and J lost 7 bases; unmatched junction nucleotides: 11. The CDR3 is made up of 16 amino acids. CDR1 is SGHRS, CDR2 YFSETQ, per germline. The CDR3 sequence: CASSSGDRGIAGTQYF. The CDR3 DNA reads TGCGCCAGCAGCTCGGGGGACAGGGGGATCGCAGGGACCCAGTACTTC.

This rearrangement joins TRBV5-6 to TRBJ2-5; 11 bases line up with TRBD1. Per the germline V gene, CDR1 is SGHDT and CDR2 is YYEEEE. The CDR3 consists of 18 residues. The junction had 8 bases not matched to a gene; V was cut back by 0 bases and J by 1 base. The CDR3 protein is CASSLAYGDRGFQETQYF. The CDR3, as DNA: TGTGCCAGCAGCTTGGCATATGGGGACAGGGGGTTCCAAGAGACCCAGTACTTC.

The gene calls are TRBV19 and TRBJ2-2; TRBD2 aligns across 8 bases. Germline CDR1 LNHDA, CDR2 SQIVND (reference sequence). CDR3 size: 15 residues. The J segment lost 3 bases and the V segment lost 5 bases, leaving 5 bases of the junction unmatched. CDR3 nucleotides: TGTGCCAGTAGTGGGGTAGCGGGGTACACCGGGGAGCTGTTTTTT. Translating gives CASSGVAGYTGELFF.

The chain has TRBV5-1 and TRBJ1-3, with 11 bases that match TRBD1. Germline trimming cut 5 bases from V and 1 base from J; bases unmatched to any gene: 5. The CDR3 runs to 16 residues. Germline-derived CDR1 and CDR2 are SGHRS and YFSETQ. The CDR3 protein is CASRDRDRGSGNTIYF. The CDR3 DNA reads as TGCGCCAGCAGGGACCGGGACAGGGGGTCTGGAAACACCATATATTTT.

The genes are TRBV5-8 and TRBJ1-6; the D is unclear. The CDR3 extends over 18 amino acids. Germline V lookup: CDR1 SGHTS, CDR2 YDEGEE. The germline V and J ends were trimmed by 0 bases and 7 bases, with 20 bases remaining between them. The CDR3 DNA reads as TGTGCCAGCAGCTTGGCCCTGTGGTTAACAGCCCAGAATTCACCCCTCCACTTT. Encoded protein: CASSLALWLTAQNSPLHF.

As concerns this clone: This sample includes further DNA sequences coding for the same CDR3. The rearrangement joins TRBV24-1 to TRBJ2-5; 7 bases match TRBD2. The CDR3 runs 13 residues. Germline CDR1 is KGHDR and CDR2 is SFDVKD. V lost 9 bases, J lost 4 bases, and 7 bases stayed unmatched. The DNA for the CDR3 is TGTGCCACCTCCGGGACGGGGGGAGAGACCCAGTACTTC. Translation gives CATSGTGGETQYF.

The chain employs TRBV6-2 or TRBV6-3 and TRBJ2-5; 7 bases are a match to TRBD1. V was pared by 5 bases and J by 1 base, with 7 bases of the junction left unmatched. The CDR3 extends over 15 amino acids. CDR1 and CDR2 (germline): MNHEY, SVGEGT. The CDR3 DNA reads as TGTGCCAGCAGTGATGCCGACAGGGCCCAAGAGACCCAGTACTTC. Translating gives CASSDADRAQETQYF.

This clone came up once. CDR3 DNA: TGTGCCAACCCGACGGGGGATGAGCAGTACTTC. Residues: CANPTGDEQYF. The chain recombines TRBV6-4 with TRBJ2-7; a possible D gene is TRBD2 (6 bases). CDR3 length: 11 amino acids. Germline loops: CDR1 MRHNA, CDR2 SNTAGT. Trimming left V 10 bases short and J 7 bases short, with 14 bases between.